This passage covers 24 T cell receptor beta chains from one sample sequenced in a study of spatial heterogeneity in lung cancer. Indicated time point: blood at routine non-recurrence follow-up after resection. TCRdb ran MiXCR on the 5' RACE reads and lists one entry per CDR3 protein. The sample lists over 85,000 distinct CDR3 sequences; roughly 19% were seen once. This specimen consisted of PBMCs, obtained at follow-up. The origin of the receptors is a male donor with early-stage non-small cell lung cancer.

The chain carries TRBV20-1 and TRBJ2-5; D is ambiguous. CDR1 and CDR2 from the germline V gene are DFQATT and SNEGSKA (reference sequence). Trimming cost V 3 bases and J 0 bases, with 11 bases left between them. CDR3 size: 14 residues. The CDR3 region has the DNA TGCAGTGCTAGTCCCTCGGGTAACCAAGAGACCCAGTACTTC. Encoded protein: CSASPSGNQETQYF.

The table lists this clonotype with many counts. The chain couples TRBV12-3 or TRBV12-4 to TRBJ2-3; possibly TRBD2 for D (6 bases). The CDR3 has 14 amino acids. The V end lost 6 bases, the J end lost 0 bases, and 10 bases lay between the germline ends. The CDR3 sequence: CASSGTPSTDTQYF. CDR3 in DNA: TGTGCCAGCAGCGGGACTCCTAGCACAGATACGCAGTATTTT.

This clonotype has a handful of counts. The CDR3: CSARDDRGRETQYF. CDR3 DNA: TGCAGTGCTAGAGATGACAGGGGGCGAGAGACCCAGTACTTC. The chain has TRBV20-1 and TRBJ2-5; 10 bases are shared with TRBD1. Germline CDR1 is DFQATT and CDR2 is SNEGSKA (reference sequence). The CDR3 is 14 residues long. V trimming: 0 bases; J trimming: 4 bases; junction bases outside the gene matches: 2.

The chain carries TRBV7-3 and TRBJ2-5, with D unclear. The germline V gene encodes CDR1 SGHTA and CDR2 FQGTGA. The CDR3 loop spans 13 amino acids. V was trimmed by 2 bases and J by 4 bases, leaving 8 bases between them. The CDR3 coding sequence is TGTGCCAGCAGCTTACGTCCGGGAGAGACCCAGTACTTC. It yields the protein CASSLRPGETQYF. The whole variable domain, remainder taken from reference TRBV7-3 and TRBJ2-5, is GAGVSQTPSNKVTEKGKYVELRCDPISGHTALYWYRQSLGQGPEFLIYFQGTGAADDSGLPNDRFFAVRPEGSVSTLKIQRTERGDSAVYLCASSLRPGETQYFGPGTRLLVL.

The chain has TRBV29-1 and TRBJ2-2; TRBD1 matches at 10 bases. CDR3 length: 14 residues. Germline V lookup: CDR1 SQVTM, CDR2 ANQGSEA. The ends lost 6 bases at V and 4 bases at J; junction bases unmatched: 5. CDR3 nucleotide sequence: TGCAGCGTAGGGACAGGGGAGGGCACCGGGGAGCTGTTTTTT. Protein sequence: CSVGTGEGTGELFF.

DNA for the CDR3: TGTGCCAGCAGCTTAGCGGAGGACTATGGCTACACCTTC. Residues: CASSLAEDYGYTF. The chain couples TRBV7-9 to TRBJ1-2, with D uncertain. The CDR3 contains 13 residues. V lost 0 bases to trimming and J lost 3 bases, with 5 bases between them. Germline-derived CDR1 and CDR2 are SEHNR and FQNEAQ (reference sequence).

The V call is TRBV2, the J call TRBJ1-2; no clear D gene. Trimming removed 2 bases at V and 2 bases at J, with 0 bases between. This CDR3 has 11 amino acids. The germline gives CDR1 SNHLY, CDR2 FYNNEI. DNA for the CDR3: TGTGCCAGCAGTGAAAACTATGGCTACACCTTC. Its translation: CASSENYGYTF.

This clonotype has just a few counts. The chain joins TRBV27 to TRBJ1-2; D is unresolved. The CDR3 contains 14 residues. Germline loops: CDR1 MNHEY, CDR2 SMNVEV (reference sequence). Trimming stripped 3 bases from V and 0 bases from J, with 8 bases between. CDR3 DNA sequence: TGTGCCAGCAGTTTGACGGCCACTAACTATGGCTACACCTTC. Amino acid sequence: CASSLTATNYGYTF.

This clonotype was observed a few times. This rearrangement joins TRBV4-1 to TRBJ1-1; a weak D match, TRBD1 (5 bases). The CDR3 length is 17 residues. Germline V CDR1 and CDR2: MGHRA, YSYEKL. Trimming pared 1 base from V and 3 bases from J, leaving 18 bases between. The CDR3 reads CASSQVTAGRADTEAFF. CDR3 sequence (DNA): TGCGCCAGCAGCCAAGTGACGGCTGGCAGGGCTGACACTGAAGCTTTCTTT.

This sequence joins TRBV11-2 and TRBJ2-1, with TRBD1 matching over 9 bases. Trimming took 5 bases from V and 0 from J; bases not matched to a gene: 17. There are 20 residues in the CDR3. Germline lookup yields CDR1 SGHAT and CDR2 FQNNGV. In nucleotides, the CDR3 is TGTGCCAGCAGCCTACCCCGGACAGGGGACGATATACGCTCCTACAATGAGCAGTTCTTC. This encodes CASSLPRTGDDIRSYNEQFF. The complete variable domain, with remaining parts taken from reference TRBV11-2 and TRBJ2-1, reads EAGVAQSPRYKIIEKRQSVAFWCNPISGHATLYWYQQILGQGPKLLIQFQNNGVVDDSQLPKDRFSAERLKGVDSTLKIQPAKLEDSAVYLCASSLPRTGDDIRSYNEQFFGPGTRLTVL.

This clonotype has just a few counts. This rearrangement joins TRBV20-1 to TRBJ1-1; 8 bases agree with TRBD1. The ends lost 0 bases at V and 4 bases at J; junction bases unmatched: 19. The germline CDR1 and CDR2 sequences are DFQATT and SNEGSKA (reference sequence). This CDR3 has 19 amino acids. DNA of the CDR3: TGCAGTGCTAGAGACGCACTACTAACAGGGGGTATTCTGAGCACTGAAGCTTTCTTT. It specifies CSARDALLTGGILSTEAFF.

Concerning this clonotype: One end of the junction varies from germline; a read error may be responsible. The V gene is TRBV15, the J gene TRBJ2-3, with D unresolved. From germline, CDR1 is LNHNV and CDR2 YYDKDF (reference sequence). The CDR3 runs 12 residues. The CDR3 sequence: CVTSRATDTQYF. The CDR3 bases are TGTGTCACCAGCAGAGCCACAGATACGCAGTATTTT.

The chain carries TRBV19 and TRBJ2-7; TRBD1 matches 7 bases. Germline lookup yields CDR1 LNHDA and CDR2 SQIVND (reference sequence). V gave up 4 bases and J gave up 0 bases; unmatched junction bases: 3. This CDR3 contains 14 residues. The chain's CDR3 is CASSRAGGSYEQYV. The CDR3 DNA reads as TGTGCCAGTAGTAGAGCAGGGGGCTCCTACGAGCAGTACGTC.

In this sample, this clonotype is medium-sized. The chain carries TRBV12-3 or TRBV12-4 and TRBJ2-4, with a possible D match to TRBD2 (5 bases). The CDR3 is 12 residues long. The V end lost 4 bases, the J end lost 8 bases, and 9 bases lay between the germline ends. CDR3 loop: CASSSGGDIQYF. The CDR3 DNA follows: TGTGCCAGCAGTTCCGGAGGAGACATTCAGTACTTC.

This clonotype was seen repeatedly, ten times or more. This chain joins TRBV24-1 and TRBJ2-1, with 9 bases fitting TRBD1. Germline trimming cut 9 bases from V and 7 bases from J; bases unmatched to any gene: 9. Germline lookup yields CDR1 KGHDR and CDR2 SFDVKD. CDR3 length: 14 residues. The chain's CDR3 is CATGRGQGSNEQFF. In DNA, the CDR3 is TGTGCCACCGGTAGGGGACAGGGTTCGAATGAGCAGTTCTTC.

This chain uses TRBV24-1 with TRBJ2-2; TRBD1 agrees at 7 bases. Germline lookup yields CDR1 KGHDR and CDR2 SFDVKD. J gave up 2 bases and V 12 bases, and 8 bases lay outside the gene matches. The length of the CDR3 is 14 residues. The CDR3, as DNA: TGTGCCCGCACCGGGACAGCCAACACCGGGGAGCTGTTTTTT. This gives the protein CARTGTANTGELFF.

In this sample, this clonotype turned up a few times. The genes are TRBV10-2 and TRBJ1-5; 10 nucleotides line up with TRBD1. Germline loops: CDR1 WSHSY, CDR2 SAAADI. CDR3 size: 16 residues. The V and J ends lost 6 bases and 1 base, in that order; junction bases with no gene match: 6. The CDR3, as DNA: TGCGCCAGCAGAGAGACAGGGGGCAGAAGCAATCAGCCCCAGCATTTT. This encodes CASRETGGRSNQPQHF.

This clonotype was seen a handful of times. V gene TRBV29-1 combines with J gene TRBJ2-1; possible D gene TRBD2, 6 bases. The CDR3 is 14 amino acids. Germline CDR1 reads SQVTM; CDR2 reads ANQGSEA. V was cut by 7 bases and J by 9 bases, with 22 bases left in between. The CDR3 loop reads CSDSRDLVSGEQFF. The CDR3 DNA follows: TGCAGCGATTCGAGGGACTTGGTTAGCGGTGAGCAGTTCTTC.

V and J are TRBV9 and TRBJ2-5; 10 bases are shared with TRBD2. From germline, CDR1 is SGDLS and CDR2 YYNGEE. The CDR3 has 16 residues. The V segment lost 0 bases and the J segment 1 base; nucleotides outside the gene matches: 3. CDR3: CASSVGLAGVQETQYF. The CDR3 DNA reads TGTGCCAGCAGCGTAGGGCTAGCGGGAGTCCAAGAGACCCAGTACTTC.

This clonotype was recorded a few times. J is TRBJ1-5 and V is TRBV30; tentative D call: TRBD1 (6 bases). The CDR3 runs to 15 residues. From germline, CDR1 is GTSNPN and CDR2 SVGIG (reference sequence). V was shortened by 3 bases and J by 7 bases, with 19 bases between the two germline ends. CDR3 residues: CAWSDGTLAGQPQHF. CDR3 bases: TGTGCCTGGAGCGACGGGACACTGGCGGGGCAGCCCCAGCATTTT.

This clonotype was counted a few times. The chain couples TRBV4-1 to TRBJ2-7, with 9 bases fitting TRBD2. Germline trimming cut 1 base from V and 6 bases from J; bases unmatched to any gene: 4. The CDR3 length is 14 residues. Germline V lookup: CDR1 MGHRA, CDR2 YSYEKL. CDR3 protein: CASSQGAGGTEQYV. The CDR3 DNA follows: TGCGCCAGCAGCCAAGGGGCGGGAGGGACCGAGCAGTACGTC.

The chain uses TRBV5-1 and TRBJ2-1; 10 positions match TRBD1. Germline loops: CDR1 SGHRS, CDR2 YFSETQ. The CDR3 runs to 16 residues. V trimming: 4 bases; J trimming: 8 bases; junction bases outside the gene matches: 12. The CDR3 region has the DNA TGCGCCAGCAGCACAGGCCGCGGGACAGGGGCCGATGAGCAGTTCTTC. Translating gives CASSTGRGTGADEQFF.

This clonotype appeared many times. The chain carries TRBV5-6 and TRBJ1-1; 8 bases are a match to TRBD1. Germline CDR1 is SGHDT and CDR2 is YYEEEE. The trim removed 2 bases at V and 8 bases at J, leaving 8 bases unmatched. The CDR3 loop spans 14 amino acids. CDR3 nucleotide sequence: TGTGCCAGCAGCTTAGCCGGGACAGGACTAGAAGCTTTCTTT. It encodes CASSLAGTGLEAFF.

J is TRBJ2-7 and V is TRBV29-1, with TRBD2 matching over 10 bases. The V and J ends lost 6 bases and 3 bases, in that order; junction bases with no gene match: 5. Germline assignment: CDR1 SQVTM and CDR2 ANQGSEA. The CDR3 contains 13 residues. The CDR3 region has the DNA TGCAGCGTGACCGGACTAGCGGACTACGAGCAGTACTTC. Residues: CSVTGLADYEQYF.